What follows are 7 T cell receptor beta chains derived from one specimen sequenced in a study of T cells after yellow fever vaccination. TCRdb redid the calling of the 5' RACE reads with MiXCR, one entry per CDR3 protein. The sample holds just over 250,000 distinct CDR3 sequences, roughly 5.6% seen once. The starting material was CD4+ T cells sorted from PBMCs, obtained on the day of the yellow fever booster vaccination. The origin of the receptors is a man aged 18 to 30 who received the YFV17D yellow fever vaccine.

V is TRBV5-1 and J is TRBJ2-3; weak D call: TRBD2 (5 bases). Germline V gene data show CDR1 as SGHRS and CDR2 as YFSETQ. The CDR3 extends over 15 amino acids. The ends were cut back, 0 bases at V and 4 bases at J, with 12 bases in the middle. The CDR3 sequence: CASSLAASIADTQYF. The CDR3 region has the DNA TGCGCCAGCAGCTTGGCCGCTAGCATCGCAGATACGCAGTATTTT.

In this sample, this clonotype turned up a few times. This chain links TRBV7-2 with TRBJ2-3; perhaps TRBD1 as D (7 bases). Trimming took 2 bases from V and 3 from J, leaving 12 bases between them. Germline V gene lookup returns CDR1 SGHTA and CDR2 FQGNSA. The CDR3 contains 15 residues. CDR3 sequence (DNA): TGTGCCAGCAGCTTATCAGGGGGGTATACAGATACGCAGTATTTT. Its translation: CASSLSGGYTDTQYF.

The genes are TRBV12-3 or TRBV12-4 and TRBJ1-3; D is unresolved. This CDR3 has 12 residues. V lost 3 bases and J lost 7, with 7 bases in between. CDR3 sequence reads: CASSFSRNTIYF. As DNA, the CDR3 is TGTGCCAGCAGTTTTTCGCGGAACACCATATATTTT.

This clonotype was recorded at least ten times. The chain combines TRBV12-3 or TRBV12-4 with TRBJ2-2, with D possibly matching TRBD2 (5 bases). Trimming took 4 bases from V and 5 from J, leaving 8 bases between them. CDR3 size: 13 residues. The CDR3 region has the DNA TGTGCCAGCAGTTCGCGGGTTACCGGGGAGCTGTTTTTT. It yields the protein CASSSRVTGELFF.

This clonotype was recorded at least ten times. The chain employs TRBV9 and TRBJ1-2; D possibly corresponds to TRBD1 (6 bases). V gave up 7 bases and J gave up 2 bases, with 12 bases separating them. Per the germline V gene, CDR1 is SGDLS and CDR2 is YYNGEE. The CDR3 spans 13 residues. This CDR3 is CASGHRENYGYTF. CDR3 DNA sequence: TGTGCCAGCGGCCACAGGGAGAACTATGGCTACACCTTC.

The rearrangement links TRBV20-1 to TRBJ1-5; D gene ambiguous. The CDR3 length is 13 residues. Germline V gene data show CDR1 as DFQATT and CDR2 as SNEGSKA (reference sequence). CDR3 coding DNA: TGCAGCGGCGTGCTGGGATTAAATCAGCCCCAGCATTTT. Its translation: CSGVLGLNQPQHF.

This clonotype was counted only a few times. J is TRBJ1-2 and V is TRBV2; TRBD1 matches 9 bases. The CDR3 contains 13 residues. Germline V CDR1 and CDR2: SNHLY, FYNNEI. V shed 9 bases and J 4 bases; nucleotides not matched to a gene: 6. The CDR3 DNA reads TGTGCCAGACAACAGGGGGCGGGCTATGGCTACACCTTC. This gives the protein CARQQGAGYGYTF.